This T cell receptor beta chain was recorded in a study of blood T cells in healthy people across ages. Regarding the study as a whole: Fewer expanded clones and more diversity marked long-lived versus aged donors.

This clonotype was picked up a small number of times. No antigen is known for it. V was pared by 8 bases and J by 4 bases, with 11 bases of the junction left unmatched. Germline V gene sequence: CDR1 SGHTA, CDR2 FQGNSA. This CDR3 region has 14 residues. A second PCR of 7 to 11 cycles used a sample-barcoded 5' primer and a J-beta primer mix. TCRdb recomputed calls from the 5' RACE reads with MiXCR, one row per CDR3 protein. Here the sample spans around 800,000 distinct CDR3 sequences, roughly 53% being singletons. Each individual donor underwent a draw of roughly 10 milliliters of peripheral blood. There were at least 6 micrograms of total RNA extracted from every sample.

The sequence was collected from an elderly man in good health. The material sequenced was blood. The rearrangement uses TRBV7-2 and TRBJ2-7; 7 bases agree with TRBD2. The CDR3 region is CASGAQGGHYEQYF. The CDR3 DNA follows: TGTGCCAGCGGGGCTCAGGGAGGGCATTACGAGCAGTACTTC.